The sequence of this T cell receptor beta chain was determined in a study of blood T cell repertoires in COVID-19. Study-level information: Nucleic acid was either cDNA or gDNA, and it came from T cells, B-cell-depleted T cells, or PBMCs.

V gave up 4 bases and J gave up 3 bases; unmatched junction bases: 12. CDR3 length: 16 residues. CDR1 is SGHAT and CDR2 is FQNNGV in the germline V gene. Recruitment covered 25 or so US areas and drew participants whose ages spanned roughly 18 to 100 years. Cohort 3 donors were reported recovered after two negative PCRs, clearance, or symptom resolution. Profiled with immunoSEQ multiplex PCR; TCRdb holds only in-frame clones, not every one. The table includes some 160,000 clones, approximately 80% detected once. The V gene is TRBV11-2, the J gene TRBJ2-7, with TRBD1 matching 7 bases. The clonotype originates from a woman between 50 and 59 years old who had recovered from COVID-19. The specimen was PBMCs or T cells enriched from blood (not recorded which). The CDR3, as DNA: TGTGCCAGCAGCTACGGACAGGCTACTGTCGGCTACGAGCAGTACTTC. Its protein product is CASSYGQATVGYEQYF. The variable domain in full, with the rest retrieved from reference TRBV11-2 and TRBJ2-7, is EAGVAQSPRYKIIEKRQSVAFWCNPISGHATLYWYQQILGQGPKLLIQFQNNGVVDDSQLPKDRFSAERLKGVDSTLKIQPAKLEDSAVYLCASSYGQATVGYEQYFGPGTRLTVT.